The entry below describes one TCR beta chain. The antigen is undetermined. This entry is derived from a study of OX40 agonist ivuxolimab in advanced cancers. Whole-study context: Head and neck, renal cell, melanoma or hepatocellular carcinoma were the cancers that dose-escalation patients had. Patients achieving partial responses numbered three: one hepatocellular carcinoma case and two cutaneous melanoma cases.

Germline V lookup: CDR1 DFQATT, CDR2 SNEGSKA (reference sequence). The CDR3 loop spans 11 amino acids. Deletions cut 5 bases from V and 7 bases from J, with 9 bases between. Study observations and caveats: CD4+ T cells averaged fewer expanded clones than CD8+ T cells.

TCRdb's copy holds only in-frame clones and misses some; the assay was immunoSEQ multiplex PCR. The repertoire holds roughly 25,000 clones, with 65% to 80% as singletons. This chain uses TRBV20-1 with TRBJ2-1, with D hard to call. This sequence originates from an adult with an advanced solid tumor such as melanoma, head and neck, liver or kidney cancer. Source: CD4+ or CD8+ T cells sorted from blood, taken in a trial of the OX40 agonist ivuxolimab. CDR3 coding DNA: TGCAGTGCTCCCGGTTGGAATGAGCAGTTCTTC. Protein product: CSAPGWNEQFF.